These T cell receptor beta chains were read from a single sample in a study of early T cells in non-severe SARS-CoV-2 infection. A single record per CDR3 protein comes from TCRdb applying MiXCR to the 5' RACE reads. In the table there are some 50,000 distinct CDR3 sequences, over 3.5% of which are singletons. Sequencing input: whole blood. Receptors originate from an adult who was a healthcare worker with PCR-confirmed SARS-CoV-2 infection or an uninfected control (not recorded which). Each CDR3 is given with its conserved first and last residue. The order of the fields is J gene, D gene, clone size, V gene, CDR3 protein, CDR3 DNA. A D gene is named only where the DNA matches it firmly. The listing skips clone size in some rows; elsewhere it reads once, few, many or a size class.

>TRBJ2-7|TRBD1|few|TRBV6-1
CASSEALPAGGHEQYF
TGTGCCAGCAGTGAAGCGCTTCCGGCAGGGGGCCACGAGCAGTACTTC
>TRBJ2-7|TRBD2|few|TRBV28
CASSMTSGDSYEQYF
TGTGCCAGCAGTATGACTAGCGGGGACTCCTACGAGCAGTACTTC
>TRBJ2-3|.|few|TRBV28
CASSSGLDSTLQSGGLTDTQYF
TGTGCCAGCAGTTCAGGGCTAGATTCTACTTTACAATCTGGAGGGCTTACAGATACGCAGTATTTT
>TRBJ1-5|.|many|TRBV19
CATKGGRHQPQHF
TGTGCCACCAAGGGGGGGCGTCATCAGCCCCAGCATTTT
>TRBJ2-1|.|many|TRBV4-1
CASAFGGPPYNEQFF
TGCGCCAGCGCCTTTGGAGGACCTCCCTACAATGAGCAGTTCTTC
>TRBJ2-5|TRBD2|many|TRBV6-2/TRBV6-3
CASSSPGLAGETQYF
TGTGCCAGCAGTTCACCGGGACTAGCGGGAGAGACCCAGTACTTC
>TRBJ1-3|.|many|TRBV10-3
CAISAAGSGNTIYF
TGTGCCATCAGTGCCGCGGGGTCTGGAAACACCATATATTTT
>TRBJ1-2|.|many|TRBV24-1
CATFFPGQGYTF
TGTGCCACCTTTTTCCCCGGACAGGGCTACACCTTC
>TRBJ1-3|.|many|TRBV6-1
CASSPERRISGNTIYF
TGTGCCAGCAGTCCGGAACGGAGGATCTCTGGAAACACCATATATTTT
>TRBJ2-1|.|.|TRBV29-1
CSVEDRPGYEQFF
TGCAGCGTTGAAGATCGGCCAGGGTATGAGCAGTTCTTC
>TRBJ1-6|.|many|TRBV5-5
CASSEGLTHSPLHF
TGTGCCAGCAGCGAGGGACTTACACATTCACCCCTCCACTTT
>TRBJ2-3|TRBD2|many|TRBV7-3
CASSSRTSGPTDTQYF
TGTGCCAGCAGCTCCCGGACTAGCGGGCCCACAGATACGCAGTATTTT
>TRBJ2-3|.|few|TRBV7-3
CASSQREDGDLSSTDTQYF
TGTGCCAGCAGCCAAAGGGAAGACGGCGACCTTTCTAGCACAGATACGCAGTATTTT
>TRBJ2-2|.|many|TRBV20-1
CSAPAPVPSSPRTGELFF
TGCAGTGCCCCCGCCCCGGTCCCCAGCAGCCCGAGGACCGGGGAGCTGTTTTTT
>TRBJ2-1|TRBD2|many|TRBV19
CASNIAGLHNEQFF
TGTGCCAGTAACATAGCGGGTCTACACAATGAGCAGTTCTTC
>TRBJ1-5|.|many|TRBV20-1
CSARAGGNQPQHF
TGCAGTGCTAGGGCAGGGGGCAATCAGCCCCAGCATTTT
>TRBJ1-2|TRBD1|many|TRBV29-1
CSVGGRDFVDGYTF
TGCAGCGTAGGGGGCAGGGATTTCGTGGATGGCTACACCTTC
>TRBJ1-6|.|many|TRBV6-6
CASSRTVSSYNSPLHF
TGTGCCAGCAGTCGGACGGTGAGCTCCTATAATTCACCCCTCCACTTT
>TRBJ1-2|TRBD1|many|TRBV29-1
CSVVTGGYGYTF
TGCAGCGTTGTAACAGGGGGGTATGGCTACACCTTC
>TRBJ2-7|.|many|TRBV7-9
CASSEGLQGYEQYF
TGTGCCAGCAGCGAAGGGCTACAGGGATACGAGCAGTACTTC
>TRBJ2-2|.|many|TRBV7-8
CASSLGSAGELFF
TGTGCCAGCAGCTTAGGATCGGCCGGGGAGCTGTTTTTT
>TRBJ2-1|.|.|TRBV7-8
CASRPTRVPYNEQFF
TGTGCCAGCAGACCCACCCGCGTACCCTACAATGAGCAGTTCTTC
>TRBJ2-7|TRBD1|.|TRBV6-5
CASSYDRGIPYEQYF
TGTGCCAGCAGTTACGACAGGGGGATCCCCTACGAGCAGTACTTC
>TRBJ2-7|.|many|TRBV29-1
CSGLGRRRGQDEQYF
TGCAGCGGCCTGGGGCGGCGTCGGGGGCAAGACGAGCAGTACTTC
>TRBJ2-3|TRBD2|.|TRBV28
CASTLTSGRLPDTQYF
TGTGCCAGCACTCTAACTAGCGGGAGGCTCCCAGATACGCAGTATTTT
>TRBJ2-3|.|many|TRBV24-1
CATSDSHSSDTQYF
TGTGCCACCAGTGATTCCCATTCTTCAGATACGCAGTATTTT
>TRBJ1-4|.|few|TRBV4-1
CASSQVTRLFF
TGCGCCAGCAGCCAAGTAACCCGACTGTTTTTT
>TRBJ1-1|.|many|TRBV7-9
CASSLGRAGDTEAFF
TGTGCCAGCAGCTTAGGACGGGCGGGGGACACTGAAGCTTTCTTT